The rows below give T cell receptor beta chains drawn from one sample of a study of human thymus T cells. Profiling relied on immunoSEQ multiplex PCR, and the TCRdb table lists in-frame clones only, not all of them. Of tens of thousands of clones detected, approximately 95% appear once; the ten largest clones hold around 0.03%. The sample taken for sequencing was thymus tissue. The receptor source for this set is a girl under three years old with a congenital heart defect but otherwise immunologically healthy. Both conserved end residues are part of each CDR3. The order of the fields is V gene, J gene, D gene, clone size, CDR3 protein, CDR3 DNA. D genes are given only for firm matches. The size of a clone is reported for some rows only, either as once, few or many, or as a class for expanded clones.

v_call: TRBV30; j_call: TRBJ2-1; d_call: -; clone_size: -; cdr3_aa: CAWRAETPPRDNEQFF; cdr3_nt: TGTGCCTGGAGAGCAGAAACCCCCCCCAGGGACAATGAGCAGTTCTTC
v_call: TRBV28; j_call: TRBJ2-7; d_call: -; clone_size: -; cdr3_aa: CASSTTGMSPYEQYF; cdr3_nt: TGTGCCAGCAGTACTACAGGGATGAGTCCCTACGAGCAGTACTTC
v_call: TRBV5-1; j_call: TRBJ2-7; d_call: TRBD2; clone_size: -; cdr3_aa: CASSLAGEESYEQYF; cdr3_nt: TGCGCCAGCAGCTTAGCGGGAGAAGAGTCCTACGAGCAGTACTTC
v_call: TRBV11-2; j_call: TRBJ2-2; d_call: TRBD2; clone_size: -; cdr3_aa: CASSLGLDVPRISTGELFF; cdr3_nt: TGTGCCAGCAGCCTGGGACTAGATGTACCCCGTATAAGCACCGGGGAGCTGTTTTTT
v_call: TRBV29-1; j_call: TRBJ1-1; d_call: -; clone_size: -; cdr3_aa: CSVEDRTGGNTEAFF; cdr3_nt: TGCAGCGTTGAAGATCGGACGGGCGGGAACACTGAAGCTTTCTTT
v_call: TRBV7-9; j_call: TRBJ2-7; d_call: -; clone_size: -; cdr3_aa: CASSLAPGPRAYEQYF; cdr3_nt: TGTGCCAGCAGCTTAGCCCCGGGGCCTAGGGCCTACGAGCAGTACTTC
v_call: TRBV19; j_call: TRBJ2-7; d_call: TRBD2; clone_size: -; cdr3_aa: CASSLIAGGADEQYF; cdr3_nt: TGTGCCAGTAGTCTCATAGCGGGGGGTGCAGACGAGCAGTACTTC
v_call: TRBV4-3; j_call: TRBJ2-4; d_call: TRBD2; clone_size: -; cdr3_aa: CASSQVRSGGLAKNIQYF; cdr3_nt: TGCGCCAGCAGCCAAGTCCGAAGCGGGGGCCTAGCCAAAAACATTCAGTACTTC
v_call: TRBV4-2; j_call: TRBJ1-5; d_call: -; clone_size: -; cdr3_aa: CASSQELGGPDGNQPQHF; cdr3_nt: TGTGCCAGCAGCCAAGAGTTGGGGGGCCCCGATGGCAATCAGCCCCAGCATTTT
v_call: TRBV6-5; j_call: TRBJ2-2; d_call: -; clone_size: once; cdr3_aa: CASSKVADTGELFF; cdr3_nt: TGTGCCAGCAGTAAGGTAGCGGATACCGGGGAGCTGTTTTTT
v_call: TRBV28; j_call: TRBJ1-3; d_call: -; clone_size: once; cdr3_aa: CASSLPEALRGENTIYF; cdr3_nt: TGTGCCAGCAGTCTCCCGGAAGCTCTACGCGGGGAAAACACCATATATTTT
v_call: TRBV7-2; j_call: TRBJ1-3; d_call: TRBD1; clone_size: -; cdr3_aa: CASSSLAGQGPNTIYF; cdr3_nt: TGTGCCAGCAGCTCATTAGCCGGACAGGGGCCAAACACCATATATTTT
v_call: TRBV21-1; j_call: TRBJ2-1; d_call: -; clone_size: -; cdr3_aa: CASSKSGTSGYNEQFF; cdr3_nt: TGTGCCAGCAGCAAGTCCGGGACTAGCGGATACAATGAGCAGTTCTTC
v_call: TRBV15; j_call: TRBJ1-3; d_call: TRBD1; clone_size: -; cdr3_aa: CATSRDHRQGIGMTPYGSGNTIYF; cdr3_nt: TGTGCCACCAGCAGAGATCATCGACAGGGAATAGGAATGACCCCCTATGGCTCTGGAAACACCATATATTTT
v_call: TRBV11-2; j_call: TRBJ1-1; d_call: -; clone_size: -; cdr3_aa: CASSSPKRDKSEAFF; cdr3_nt: TGTGCCAGCAGCTCACCCAAAAGGGATAAGTCTGAAGCTTTCTTT
v_call: TRBV5-6; j_call: TRBJ1-1; d_call: -; clone_size: -; cdr3_aa: CASSTRRGQLAYTEAFF; cdr3_nt: TGTGCCAGCAGCACGCGCAGGGGCCAACTGGCGTACACTGAAGCTTTCTTT
v_call: TRBV15; j_call: TRBJ2-1; d_call: -; clone_size: -; cdr3_aa: CATSRDSISHEQFF; cdr3_nt: TGTGCCACCAGCAGAGATTCCATTTCTCATGAGCAGTTCTTC
v_call: TRBV18; j_call: TRBJ2-1; d_call: -; clone_size: -; cdr3_aa: CASSPATRWEKNEQFF; cdr3_nt: TGTGCCAGCTCGCCAGCGACTAGGTGGGAGAAGAATGAGCAGTTCTTC
v_call: TRBV9; j_call: TRBJ2-1; d_call: -; clone_size: -; cdr3_aa: CASSPTPYGLNEQFF; cdr3_nt: TGTGCCAGCAGCCCGACACCCTATGGTCTCAATGAGCAGTTCTTC
v_call: TRBV4-3; j_call: TRBJ2-2; d_call: -; clone_size: -; cdr3_aa: CASSQAQLENPLLPGGGELFF; cdr3_nt: TGCGCCAGCAGCCAAGCCCAACTAGAGAATCCTTTATTACCCGGGGGCGGGGAGCTGTTTTTT